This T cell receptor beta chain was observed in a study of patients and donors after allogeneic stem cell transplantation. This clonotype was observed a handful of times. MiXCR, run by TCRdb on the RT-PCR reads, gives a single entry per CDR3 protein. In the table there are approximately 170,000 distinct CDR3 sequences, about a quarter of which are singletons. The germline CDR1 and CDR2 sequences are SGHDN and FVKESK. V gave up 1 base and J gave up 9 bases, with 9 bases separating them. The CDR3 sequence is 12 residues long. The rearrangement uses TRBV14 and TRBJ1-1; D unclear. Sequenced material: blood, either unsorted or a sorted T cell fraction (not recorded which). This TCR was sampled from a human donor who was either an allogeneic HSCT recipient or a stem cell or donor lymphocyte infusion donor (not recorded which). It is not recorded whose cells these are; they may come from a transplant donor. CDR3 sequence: CASSQASGQAFF. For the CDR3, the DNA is TGTGCCAGCAGCCAAGCAAGCGGGCAAGCTTTCTTT.